Listed below are T cell receptor beta chains from one sample, sequenced in a study of shared clonotypes between healthy human individuals. Profiling relied on immunoSEQ multiplex PCR, and the TCRdb table lists in-frame clones only, not all of them. The sample carries roughly 1.5 million clones, around 98% recorded once. Sequences were obtained from naive CD4+ T cells sorted from blood. The source of these receptors is a man aged 30 to 45 in good health. The CDR3 runs from the conserved cysteine through the conserved F or W. The order of the fields is V gene, clone size, J gene, D gene, CDR3 DNA, CDR3 protein. D genes are given only for firm matches. The size entry is marked missing in some rows and otherwise reads once, few, many or a size class.

TRBV9,-,TRBJ2-2,TRBD2,TGTGCCAGCAGCGTGGGAGGGGTTCGAACCGGGGAGCTGTTTTTT,CASSVGGVRTGELFF
TRBV18,few,TRBJ2-7,TRBD1,TGTGCCAGCTCAGCGACAGGGACCTACGAGCAGTACTTC,CASSATGTYEQYF
TRBV29-1,-,TRBJ1-2,-,TGCAGCGTACCACAGCCGGCCTATGGCTACACCTTC,CSVPQPAYGYTF
TRBV5-4,-,TRBJ2-1,TRBD2,TGTGCCAGCAGCTTGGGAGCGGGGAGCTCCTACAATGAGCAGTTCTTC,CASSLGAGSSYNEQFF
TRBV7-9,-,TRBJ1-2,-,TGTGCCAGCAGCCCTCGGGCGTCGCTCCCTATCTATGGCTACACCTTC,CASSPRASLPIYGYTF
TRBV7-3,-,TRBJ2-1,TRBD2,TGTGCCAGCAGCTTATCCGGGAGGGGCGGCAATGAGCAGTTCTTC,CASSLSGRGGNEQFF
TRBV5-4,-,TRBJ2-4,-,TGTGCCAGCAGCTTGGGGGGCCAGGGCTTTCAGTACTTC,CASSLGGQGFQYF
TRBV5-1,-,TRBJ2-7,-,TGCGCCAGCAGCTACGCAGGTTACGAGCAGTACTTC,CASSYAGYEQYF
TRBV7-2,-,TRBJ2-4,-,TGTGCCAGCAGCTTACGGCTGGGGACGGGGCTGGATCAGGGAAACATTCAGTACTTC,CASSLRLGTGLDQGNIQYF
TRBV6-5,-,TRBJ2-3,-,TGTGCCAGCAGTTACTCGGGACACCGCACAGATACGCAGTATTTT,CASSYSGHRTDTQYF
TRBV25-1,-,TRBJ1-3,-,TGTGCCAGCAGTGGGACGGCTGGAAACACCATATATTTT,CASSGTAGNTIYF
TRBV18,-,TRBJ2-7,TRBD1,TGTGCCAGCTCACCAATTGAGGTAATTGGGACAGGGACCTACGAGCAGTACTTC,CASSPIEVIGTGTYEQYF
TRBV5-1,-,TRBJ2-2,TRBD1,TGCGCCAGCAGCTCTGCCTTAACAGGGGCGAACACCGGGGAGCTGTTTTTT,CASSSALTGANTGELFF
TRBV9,-,TRBJ1-4,-,TGTGCCAGCAGCCCCGATTGGGGGAGTTCTTCTGAAAAACTGTTTTTT,CASSPDWGSSSEKLFF
TRBV19,-,TRBJ2-1,TRBD2,TGTGCCAGTAAGTCTACTAGCGGGTCCTCCTACAATGAGCAGTTCTTC,CASKSTSGSSYNEQFF
TRBV5-1,-,TRBJ2-5,-,TGCGCCAGCAGCTTCTTCGGGGCAGGGGAAGAGACCCAGTACTTC,CASSFFGAGEETQYF
TRBV30,-,TRBJ2-6,-,TGTGCCTGGAGATACTCTGGGGCCAACGTCCTGACTTTC,CAWRYSGANVLTF
TRBV28,-,TRBJ2-7,TRBD2,TGTGCCAGCACCATTAGCGGGACCTACGAGCAGTACTTC,CASTISGTYEQYF
TRBV25-1,-,TRBJ1-1,TRBD1,TGTGCCAGCAGCGTGACAGGGGCGGACACTGAAGCTTTCTTT,CASSVTGADTEAFF
TRBV14,-,TRBJ2-1,TRBD2,TGTGCCAGCGGTGCTAGCGGCCGCGAGACCTACAATGAGCAGTTCTTC,CASGASGRETYNEQFF
TRBV7-2,-,TRBJ2-1,TRBD2,TGTGCCAGCAGCTTAGCGACTAGCGGGAGATCGTTTGAGCAGTTCTTC,CASSLATSGRSFEQFF
TRBV28,-,TRBJ2-3,-,TGTGCCAGCAGCAGGATGGGGCTCGGATCAAGAGATACGCAGTATTTT,CASSRMGLGSRDTQYF
TRBV9,-,TRBJ1-4,TRBD1,TGTGCCAGCAGCCCGTTCCCCATGACAGGGGAAGAAAAACTGTTTTTT,CASSPFPMTGEEKLFF
TRBV7-2,-,TRBJ2-2,TRBD2,TGTGCCAGCAGCTTAGCCCCTAGCGGAAACACCGGGGAGCTGTTTTTT,CASSLAPSGNTGELFF
TRBV5-4,-,TRBJ2-7,TRBD2,TGTGCCAGCAGCCGTGGGGCTAGCGGTTACGAGCAGTACTTC,CASSRGASGYEQYF
TRBV29-1,-,TRBJ2-3,TRBD2,TGCAGCGTTGTAGGGACTAGCGCCGCAGAAGATACGCAGTATTTT,CSVVGTSAAEDTQYF
TRBV5-1,-,TRBJ2-5,TRBD2,TGCGCCAGCAGTTATATGAAAAGCGGGGAAGAGACCCAGTACTTC,CASSYMKSGEETQYF
TRBV18,-,TRBJ2-5,-,TGTGCCAGCTCAAGAGGGAGGCAAGAGACCCAGTACTTC,CASSRGRQETQYF
TRBV28,-,TRBJ2-7,TRBD1,TGTGCCAGCAGTCGACAGGGTGAGCAGTACTTC,CASSRQGEQYF
TRBV5-6,-,TRBJ2-1,TRBD2,TGTGCCAGCAGCTGGGAACGACTAGCGGGAGGGCGGTACAATGAGCAGTTCTTC,CASSWERLAGGRYNEQFF
TRBV5-6,-,TRBJ1-1,TRBD1,TGTGCTTCGCGGAGGGCAGGGGGCTCGAACACTGAAGCTTTCTTT,CASRRAGGSNTEAFF
TRBV7-6,-,TRBJ1-1,-,TGTGCCAGCAGCCTCGGTGGGACAATGGAAGCTTTCTTT,CASSLGGTMEAFF
TRBV28,-,TRBJ2-1,TRBD2,TGTGCCAGCACAGGCGGGAGTAATGAGCAGTTCTTC,CASTGGSNEQFF
TRBV6-1,-,TRBJ2-3,-,TGTGCCAGCAGTAGGACAGATACGCAGTATTTT,CASSRTDTQYF
TRBV19,few,TRBJ2-7,TRBD1,TGTGCCAGTAAGGGACAGGGGGTAGGTGAGCAGTACTTC,CASKGQGVGEQYF
TRBV9,-,TRBJ2-5,TRBD2,TGTGCCAGCAGCGTGACTAGCGGGTGGGAGACCCAGTACTTC,CASSVTSGWETQYF
TRBV5-4,once,TRBJ2-3,TRBD2,TGTGCCAGCAGCTCTACTAGCGGTAGCACAGATACGCAGTATTTT,CASSSTSGSTDTQYF
TRBV18,-,TRBJ2-6,-,TGTGCCAGCTCACCACTGGCTAAGGGTTCTGGGGCCAACGTCCTGACTTTC,CASSPLAKGSGANVLTF
TRBV5-6,once,TRBJ2-5,-,TGTGCCAGCAGTCCATTTGTCCGGGGGCCCCTCTCGGGGGAGACCCAGTACTTC,CASSPFVRGPLSGETQYF
TRBV18,-,TRBJ2-7,-,TGTGCCAGCTCACCACCGTCGGCAGGGAGAGACGAGCAGTACTTC,CASSPPSAGRDEQYF
TRBV7-9,-,TRBJ2-7,-,TGTGCCAGCAGCTTAGGGTGGAGCTCCTACGAGCAGTACTTC,CASSLGWSSYEQYF
TRBV5-1,-,TRBJ2-7,-,TGCGCCAGCAGCTTACCCCCAGGGGACGAGCAGTACTTC,CASSLPPGDEQYF
TRBV6-5,-,TRBJ2-2,TRBD1,TGTGCCAGCCGCCCCAGGGGGCCCGACACCGGGGAGCTGTTTTTT,CASRPRGPDTGELFF
TRBV18,-,TRBJ2-7,TRBD2,TGTGCCAGCTCACCACTTTCCGGGGGGAACGAGCAGTACTTC,CASSPLSGGNEQYF
TRBV5-6,-,TRBJ2-1,TRBD2,TGTGCCAGCAGCTTCTTCAGCGGGAGCCCCTCCTACAATGAGCAGTTCTTC,CASSFFSGSPSYNEQFF
TRBV5-1,-,TRBJ2-5,-,TGCGCCAGCAGCTTGGCCGGCCTTCAAGAGACCCAGTACTTC,CASSLAGLQETQYF
TRBV19,once,TRBJ1-5,-,TGTGCCAGTAGACCGAGGGTGATTCAGAGCAATCAGCCCCAGCATTTT,CASRPRVIQSNQPQHF
TRBV5-4,-,TRBJ1-5,-,TGTGCCAGCAGCTTGTGGGGGACCGAACAGCCCCAGCATTTT,CASSLWGTEQPQHF
TRBV4-1,-,TRBJ2-1,-,TGCGCCAGCAGCCGAACCACAGGGTACAATGAGCAGTTCTTC,CASSRTTGYNEQFF
TRBV10-3,-,TRBJ1-1,-,TGTGCCATCAGGACTACTTCAGGGTCGGGCGGTGAAGCTTTCTTT,CAIRTTSGSGGEAFF